Included here is one TCR beta chain sequence, with context. The CDR3 runs to 16 residues. Germline V CDR1 and CDR2: SGHRS, YFSETQ. V trimming: 0 bases; J trimming: 3 bases; junction bases outside the gene matches: 6. This record belongs to a study of blood T cell repertoires in COVID-19. Libraries were prepared by immunoSEQ multiplex PCR; TCRdb keeps only in-frame clonotypes and omits some of them. The sample has about 15,000 clones; roughly 89% are singletons. The sequence came from a woman of 80 years or more with COVID-19, enrolled during active disease. The chain couples TRBV5-1 to TRBJ2-3; 8 bases are shared with TRBD2. Source material: peripheral blood. Here the CDR3 reads CASSLDSAGVTDTQYF. The CDR3 nucleotides are TGCGCCAGCAGCTTGGACTCAGCGGGGGTTACAGATACGCAGTATTTT. The variable domain in full, completed from reference TRBV5-1 and TRBJ2-3, reads KAGVTQTPRYLIKTRGQQVTLSCSPISGHRSVSWYQQTPGQGLQFLFEYFSETQRNKGNFPGRFSGRQFSNSRSEMNVSTLELGDSALYLCASSLDSAGVTDTQYFGPGTRLTVL.